This TCR beta chain was captured in a study of OX40 agonist ivuxolimab in advanced cancers. Some background on the complete study: Ivuxolimab, which targeted the costimulatory receptor OX40 (CD134), was an agonistic, fully human IgG2 monoclonal antibody. Intravenous ivuxolimab was administered to patients every 2 weeks at six dose levels: 0.01, 0.1, 0.3, 1.5, 3 and 10 mg/kg. Among the 50 to 55 dose-escalation patients, about 20 had hepatocellular carcinoma, 15 or so melanoma, 9 renal cell carcinoma and 9 head and neck cancer. A male proportion of 75% to 85% and a mean age of approximately 60 years, ranging from roughly 20 to 80, were recorded for the dose-escalation cohort. Patients were allowed to have had prior anti-PD-1, anti-PD-L1 or anti-CTLA-4 therapy, and about 40% of the dose-escalation patients had been treated with checkpoint inhibitors. Three dose-escalation patients achieved partial responses, one with hepatocellular carcinoma and two with cutaneous melanoma. Peripheral TCRbeta sequencing aimed to test whether ivuxolimab altered TCR sequence diversity and caused clonal T-cell expansion. The paper reports the monotherapy dose-escalation portion (N of about 50 patients) of the phase I ivuxolimab trial. Study-wide conclusions, independent of this receptor: After ivuxolimab, expanded clones were on average more numerous among CD8+ T cells than among CD4+ T cells. Low levels of normalized T-cell clonal expansion were also seen in some patients who did not respond. Partial responders in the 0.1-3.0 mg/kg groups had among the lowest normalized peripheral clonal expansion, especially among CD8+ T cells. At doses from 0.1 to 3.0 mg/kg, clonal expansion was seen in both CD4+ and CD8+ blood T cells between baseline and week 6. The antigen specificity of the peripheral T cells that underwent clonal expansion was not determined.

Cut back by 2 bases and 1 base, the V and J ends lie 5 bases apart. From cysteine to phenylalanine, the CDR3 is 13 amino acids long. The sequence is cut down to CDR3 DNA, 39 bases in frame from base 1. CDR1 and CDR2 were assigned from the germline V gene as MDHEN and SYDVKM. A remark on this clone: Its cognate antigen has yet to be identified. Per-nucleotide qualities are absent, and no much larger clonotype sits a single base away.

For sequencing of the TCRbeta CDR3 region, genomic DNA was extracted from the sorted cells. The immunoSEQ Assay was used to sequence the TCRbeta CDR3 regions. TCRdb stores this immuneACCESS table with in-frame sequences only. Part of the clones is absent; in the studies checked, under half of the shortfall reflects unresolved V genes, and no reason is known for the rest. The sample data list approximately 70,000 clones, and 80% to 90% of these were observed just once. The top ten clonotypes cover about 0.99% of the sample. Patients with autoimmune disease history or receiving systemic immunosuppression were excluded from the trial. In every dose cohort, peripheral blood was drawn for TCR sequencing at baseline, cycle 4 day 1, and cycle 7 day 1. The samples were taken from a phase I, first-in-human, multicenter, open-label dose-escalation trial of ivuxolimab. Adults with locally advanced or metastatic head and neck squamous cell, hepatocellular, melanoma or renal cell carcinoma were enrolled in the trial. Before TCR sequencing, CD4+ and CD8+ T cells were separately sorted from peripheral blood.

The source was CD4+ or CD8+ T cells sorted from blood, collected in a trial of the OX40 agonist ivuxolimab. The rearrangement joined TRBV28 to TRBJ1-1, with the D gene call left open. This receptor was obtained from an adult with an advanced solid tumor such as melanoma, head and neck, liver or kidney cancer. The DNA sequence reads TGTGCCAGCAGTTTAGGACCGAACACTGAAGCTTTCTTT. The resulting protein is CASSLGPNTEAFF.